What follows is one TCR beta chain and its context. Antigen specificity is unknown. V was shortened by 5 bases and J by 5 bases, with 15 bases between the two germline ends. Germline CDR1 MNHEY, CDR2 SVGAGI. The length of the CDR3 is 14 residues. This entry comes from a study of cytomegalovirus exposure and HLA in healthy donors. The study's findings and limits: Listed as cytomegalovirus-associated were 150 or so TCR beta chains. Generally TCR sequences proved uncommon, though certain public TCRs appeared in numerous donors. In vitro data verified a few CMV-associated chains as specific for CMV antigens. In the 120 or so validation repertoires, approximately 94% of cluster scores exceeded 0, per a later analysis.

Assay: immunoSEQ multiplex PCR; the TCRdb copy retains only in-frame clones and omits some. The sample has 150,000 to 200,000 clones, around nine tenths seen once. The TCR comes from a man aged 18 to 29 in good health and CMV-seropositive. V and J are TRBV6-5 and TRBJ2-5; D call uncertain. Sequenced material: PBMCs. The CDR3 DNA sequence: TGTGCCAGCAGTGGGCGAGAAAACCGGGAGACCCAGTACTTC. As protein: CASSGRENRETQYF.